This T cell receptor beta chain was identified in a study of OX40 agonist ivuxolimab in advanced cancers. Findings and limits, study-wide: The CD4+ and CD8+ T cells in the blood had expanded clonally by week 6 at 0.1 to 3.0 mg/kg. The work left the antigen specificity of expanded peripheral T cells undetermined.

The sampling schedule covered blood at baseline, cycle 4 day 1, and cycle 7 day 1. This clone was counted between two and nine times. Antigen: not known. Clones were sequenced by immunoSEQ multiplex PCR, and TCRdb holds only the in-frame ones, with some missing. The sample carries about 82,000 clones, around 90% recorded once. Per the germline V gene, CDR1 is SGHAT and CDR2 is FQNNGV. The CDR3 has 11 residues. V lost 5 bases, J lost 2 bases, and 3 bases lay in between. This material consisted of CD4+ or CD8+ T cells sorted from blood, taken in a trial of the OX40 agonist ivuxolimab. The TCR comes from an adult with an advanced solid tumor such as melanoma, head and neck, liver or kidney cancer. V gene TRBV11-2 combines with J gene TRBJ2-5; D not certain. CDR3 nucleotide sequence: TGTGCCAGCAGCGCGCAAGAGACCCAGTACTTC. As protein: CASSAQETQYF. Together with reference TRBV11-2 and TRBJ2-5, the CDR3 gives the full variable domain: EAGVAQSPRYKIIEKRQSVAFWCNPISGHATLYWYQQILGQGPKLLIQFQNNGVVDDSQLPKDRFSAERLKGVDSTLKIQPAKLEDSAVYLCASSAQETQYFGPGTRLLVL.